The source of this TCR beta chain is a study of PD-1 blockade in mismatch repair-deficient tumors. Assay used: immunoSEQ multiplex PCR; TCRdb lists only in-frame clones, some missing. Among some 100,000 clones listed, about four fifths were seen once. Per germline, CDR1 MNHNS and CDR2 SASEGT. CDR3 length: 10 residues. V was clipped by 10 bases and J by 6 bases, with 7 bases between them. This clone was found a few times. The origin of this receptor is an adult with mismatch repair-deficient cancer. The chain has TRBV6-1 and TRBJ1-5; no firm D call. Sample: peripheral blood, taken roughly eight months after starting pembrolizumab. CDR3 DNA: TGTGCCACCAATGGTCAGCCCCAGCATTTT. Encoded protein: CATNGQPQHF.